Below, 3 T cell receptor beta chains from the same sample are listed, as sequenced in a study of blood T cell repertoires in COVID-19. Here immunoSEQ multiplex PCR was the method, and the copy in TCRdb shows in-frame clones only, minus some. The repertoire holds tens of thousands of clones, with 75% to 90% as singletons. Source material: peripheral blood. The receptors here all came from a woman between 65 and 79 years old with acute or convalescent COVID-19.

This clone showed up just a few times. V and J are TRBV9 and TRBJ2-1; D unresolved. Trimming removed 0 bases at V and 7 bases at J, with 11 bases between. CDR3 size: 14 residues. Germline V CDR1 and CDR2: SGDLS, YYNGEE. The CDR3 sequence is CASSVGPGHNEQFF. CDR3 nucleotides: TGTGCCAGCAGCGTAGGGCCAGGCCATAATGAGCAGTTCTTC.

The chain is built from TRBV11-2 and TRBJ1-3, with D maybe TRBD1 (6 bases). Germline-derived CDR1 and CDR2 are SGHAT and FQNNGV. The CDR3 sequence is 16 residues long. Trimming stripped 4 bases from V and 2 bases from J, with 15 bases between. The CDR3 loop reads CASSYRDSTPGNTIYF. In DNA, the CDR3 is TGTGCCAGCAGCTACAGGGATTCCACCCCTGGAAACACCATATATTTT.

This clone appeared a few times. The chain joins TRBV11-2 to TRBJ1-1; no firm D call. CDR1 and CDR2 (germline): SGHAT, FQNNGV. The CDR3 is 14 residues long. V was shortened by 2 bases and J by 1 base, with 8 bases between the two germline ends. The CDR3 DNA follows: TGTGCCAGCAGCTTACGGGGAGGGAACACTGAAGCTTTCTTT. Its translation: CASSLRGGNTEAFF.